What follows is one TCR beta chain and its context. Its antigen is unknown. No per-base quality is available; no much larger clone lies one base away. CDR1 SGHRS and CDR2 YFSETQ were looked up in the germline V gene. The CDR3 spans 16 residues, from the cysteine through the phenylalanine. The read is trimmed to its CDR3 DNA, 48 bases read in frame from base 1. V has 1 base trimmed and J has 9 bases trimmed; junction bases matching no gene number 11. A cohort of roughly 30 patients with locally advanced or metastatic urothelial carcinoma, treated at Memorial Sloan Kettering on a trial protocol, was included. Peripheral blood mononuclear cells were collected pretreatment and during treatment, with between 1 and 8 total time points per patient. The Qiagen DNeasy Blood extraction kit was used to purify genomic DNA from total PBMCs and from tumor samples. PBMCs were collected pretreatment and during treatment, and were isolated and stored as previously described.

This entry belongs to a study of PD-L1 blockade in urothelial cancer (dated by TCRdb to the late 2010s). Background for the entire study: All patients started therapy in about 2014 and received atezolizumab 1,200 mg intravenously every 3 weeks. TCR sequencing covered pretreatment tumor samples and matched, serially collected peripheral blood taken before and after atezolizumab treatment. Blood samples were analyzed at 3 weeks after treatment start (second dose) and at 6 weeks after treatment start. In the same patients, pretreatment tumors underwent whole exome sequencing and RNA sequencing in addition to TCR sequencing. Durable clinical benefit was achieved by nine patients and was not achieved by 20 patients. An ECOG performance status of 0 or 1 was recorded for the patients, and 0 to 3 prior chemotherapy regimens had been received by the patients. About 90% of the 29 patients were males with bladder-origin urothelial cancer, and about 65% of the 29 reported a prior smoking history. Somatic, immune and clinical correlates of response to PD-L1 blockade with atezolizumab in urothelial cancer were the focus of an exploratory multi-omic analysis. Progression-free survival longer than 6 months counted as durable clinical benefit, and TCR features were additionally tested against both progression-free and overall survival. A median of 141,255 T cells and some 84,000 unique TCRs was obtained from blood samples, and a median clonality of approximately 0.08 was observed. Twenty-nine patients had pretreatment blood TCR-seq, some 25 had at least one posttreatment blood collection, and some 25 had tumor TCR-seq.

Synthetic TCR analog templates were spiked into each PCR so that absolute template abundance could be estimated from read counts. TCRbeta CDR3 regions were amplified from genomic DNA with bias-controlled V and J gene primers using the immunoSEQ assay. Sequencing of rearranged TCRbeta segments was done at approximately 20X coverage. Per the source publication's procedure: Sequencing errors were corrected by clustering and CDR3s were annotated against IMGT to assign V, D and J genes. Out-of-frame and stop-codon sequences were excluded, and only productive TCRbeta rearrangements were used in downstream analyses. Clonality was calculated as one minus the Shannon entropy normalized by the log of the number of unique productive sequences. Clones differing between time points or between blood and tumor were identified by Fisher's exact test with Benjamini-Hochberg correction at adjusted p below 0.01. TCRdb re-hosts the immuneACCESS table, in-frame sequences only. Its copies lack some clones; in the studies checked, an unresolved V gene accounts for under half of them, and the cause for the rest is not known. V and J calls and clone size are given by that table; D and trimming were obtained from the DNA. Here the sample has some 29,000 clones; around 87% occur a single time. 2.5% to 3.5% of the sample belongs to the ten largest clones.

Broad study findings and their caveats: Among patients with durable benefit, tumor-associated TCR clones showed greater expansion in peripheral blood 3 weeks after treatment started (n ≈ 21, p = 0.022). Because the sample size was small (n ≈ 30) and many of the analyses were exploratory, the results are meant to be hypothesis-generating. Improved progression-free and overall survival was found to be associated with pretreatment peripheral blood TCR clonality below the median.

This receptor was taken from a man aged 45 to 65 with urothelial cancer. The source material was PBMCs, sampled around atezolizumab (anti-PD-L1) treatment. The chain was built from TRBV5-1 and TRBJ2-1, with 9 junctional bases fitting TRBD2. The nucleotide sequence reads as follows: TGCGCCAGCAGCTTGCCCAGACTAGCGGATGGGGCTGAGCAGTTCTTC. It encodes CASSLPRLADGAEQFF. Supplemented by the reference TRBV5-1 and TRBJ2-1 proteins around the CDR3, the complete variable domain is KAGVTQTPRYLIKTRGQQVTLSCSPISGHRSVSWYQQTPGQGLQFLFEYFSETQRNKGNFPGRFSGRQFSNSRSEMNVSTLELGDSALYLCASSLPRLADGAEQFFGPGTRLTVL.